The 26 T cell receptor beta chains reported below all come from one sample, sequenced in a study of early T cells in non-severe SARS-CoV-2 infection. In TCRdb, the 5' RACE reads were re-called with MiXCR into one record per CDR3 protein. The table has 55,000 to 75,000 distinct CDR3 sequences, over 8% seen once. The material was whole blood, obtained at baseline. The receptors shown here come from an adult who was a healthcare worker with PCR-confirmed SARS-CoV-2 infection or an uninfected control (not recorded which).

This clonotype was recorded at least ten times. The rearrangement uses TRBV7-8 and TRBJ1-2; the match to TRBD1 covers 9 bases. Trimming took 1 base from V and 5 from J; bases not matched to a gene: 5. Germline CDR1 SGHVS, CDR2 FQNEAQ. There are 15 residues in the CDR3. The CDR3 region is CASSLEDRGGYGYTF. The DNA for the CDR3 is TGTGCCAGCAGCTTAGAGGACAGGGGCGGGTATGGCTACACCTTC.

This clonotype has at least ten counts. This chain joins TRBV7-9 and TRBJ2-7; TRBD2 agrees at 9 bases. Trimming at V came to 4 bases and at J to 6 bases, leaving 10 bases not matched to a gene. Per the germline V gene, CDR1 is SEHNR and CDR2 is FQNEAQ (reference sequence). This CDR3 region has 15 residues. This CDR3 is CASSSLGGGGSEQYF. CDR3 nucleotide sequence: TGTGCCAGCAGCTCCCTCGGCGGGGGGGGCTCCGAGCAGTACTTC.

There are many counts of this clonotype. The chain couples TRBV12-3 or TRBV12-4 to TRBJ2-2; D not resolved. Trimming left V 5 bases short and J 8 bases short, with 9 bases between. The CDR3 is 12 amino acids. CDR3 coding DNA: TGTGCCAGCAGTCCCCTTTTAGGGGAGCTGTTTTTT. This sequence encodes CASSPLLGELFF.

This clonotype was seen a handful of times. The gene calls are TRBV28 and TRBJ2-3; no clear D. The germline gives CDR1 MDHEN, CDR2 SYDVKM. Trimming removed 2 bases at V and 9 bases at J, with 12 bases between. This CDR3 spans 13 amino acids. The DNA for the CDR3 is TGTGCCAGCAGTTTAGAAACAGAGCTCACGCAGTATTTT. It codes for CASSLETELTQYF.

This sequence joins TRBV4-3 and TRBJ2-1; the D is unclear. CDR1 is LGHNA, CDR2 YSLEER, per germline. The CDR3 totals 13 residues. V gave up 1 base and J gave up 6 bases, with 7 bases separating them. CDR3 residues: CASSQGLSNEQFF. DNA of the CDR3: TGCGCCAGCAGCCAAGGACTGAGCAATGAGCAGTTCTTC.

This clonotype was found many times. The chain combines TRBV24-1 with TRBJ2-6; no clear D. The germline V gene encodes CDR1 KGHDR and CDR2 SFDVKD. Trimming removed 6 bases at V and 0 bases at J, with 8 bases between. This CDR3 contains 15 residues. The CDR3 spells CATSSPGSGANVLTF. The DNA for the CDR3 is TGTGCCACCAGTTCACCAGGCTCTGGGGCCAACGTCCTGACTTTC.

This clonotype was observed many times. The J gene is TRBJ2-1, the V gene TRBV4-3; a possible D gene is TRBD2 (7 bases). The germline V gene encodes CDR1 LGHNA and CDR2 YSLEER. The CDR3 has 16 residues. The V end was cut by 5 bases, the J end by 6 bases, with 20 bases between. This chain's CDR3 is CASSTPGGRILNEQFF. DNA of the CDR3: TGCGCCAGCAGCACTCCCGGGGGGCGGATTCTCAATGAGCAGTTCTTC.

The chain links TRBV5-1 to TRBJ2-7; 8 nucleotides match TRBD2. The CDR3 sequence is 16 residues long. The V gene end was trimmed by 0 bases and the J gene end by 0 bases; junction bases not matched to a gene: 5. In germline, CDR1 is SGHRS, CDR2 YFSETQ. The CDR3 protein is CASSLGTSGPSYEQYF. The CDR3 DNA follows: TGCGCCAGCAGCTTGGGAACTAGCGGCCCCTCCTACGAGCAGTACTTC.

This clonotype was picked up a small number of times. The chain carries TRBV29-1 and TRBJ2-2, with 7 bases lining up with TRBD1. The length of the CDR3 is 14 residues. Germline V gene lookup returns CDR1 SQVTM and CDR2 ANQGSEA. The J segment lost 4 bases and the V segment lost 5 bases, leaving 7 bases of the junction unmatched. The CDR3 is CSVTPRDSTGELFF. In DNA form, the CDR3 reads TGCAGCGTTACCCCTCGGGACAGCACCGGGGAGCTGTTTTTT.

This clonotype came up many times. The genes are TRBV19 and TRBJ2-1; possibly TRBD2 for D (5 bases). V was trimmed by 4 bases and J by 7 bases, leaving 11 bases between them. Germline assignment: CDR1 LNHDA and CDR2 SQIVND (reference sequence). CDR3 length: 13 residues. CDR3 in amino acids: CASSTPSGNEQFF. The CDR3 DNA sequence: TGTGCCAGTAGTACTCCCTCGGGGAATGAGCAGTTCTTC.

V and J are TRBV11-1 and TRBJ2-3; D gene ambiguous. V lost 5 bases and J lost 13, with 13 bases in between. The CDR3 sequence is 11 residues long. The germline V gene has CDR1 SGHAT and CDR2 FQDESV (reference sequence). The CDR3 is CASSILGAKYF. As DNA, the CDR3 is TGTGCCAGCAGCATCCTTGGAGCCAAGTATTTT.

J is TRBJ2-1 and V is TRBV3-1; D remains ambiguous. From germline, CDR1 is LGHDT and CDR2 YNNKEL (reference sequence). V lost 0 bases to trimming and J lost 10 bases, with 13 bases between them. This CDR3 spans 14 amino acids. CDR3 in amino acids: CASSQDWQTHEQFF. In nucleotides, the CDR3 is TGTGCCAGCAGCCAAGATTGGCAGACTCACGAGCAGTTCTTC.

This clonotype was detected many times. One end of the junction is discordant with germline, which a read error may explain. The rearrangement uses TRBV7-7 and TRBJ2-3; D not certain. CDR3 length equals 14 residues. Germline V gene sequence: CDR1 SSHAT, CDR2 FNYEAQ (reference sequence). The CDR3, as DNA: TGTGCTAGCAGCCACCTGGGCCCCGGGGATACGCAGTATTTT. This gives the protein CASSHLGPGDTQYF.

This clonotype was counted ten times or more. The DNA of the CDR3 is TGCAGTGCCTCGCGACTCGTGAATGAGCAGTTCTTC. Amino acids: CSASRLVNEQFF. The J gene is TRBJ2-1, the V gene TRBV20-1; D unresolved. The CDR3 has 12 residues. V dropped 6 bases and J dropped 7 bases, with 13 bases sitting between them. Germline V gene sequence: CDR1 DFQATT, CDR2 SNEGSKA (reference sequence).

This clonotype was picked up many times. Mismatch with germline at one junction end may stem from a read error. V and J are TRBV20-1 and TRBJ2-3; D might be TRBD1 (6 bases). The CDR3 totals 14 residues. Germline CDR1 is DFQATT and CDR2 is SNEGSKA (reference sequence). The CDR3 here is CSAPLIGGTDTQYF. The DNA for the CDR3 is TGCAGTGCTCCGCTAATTGGGGGCACAGATACACAGTATTTT.

This clonotype appeared many times. The V gene is TRBV7-2, the J gene TRBJ2-1; 11 bases match TRBD2. The germline V gene has CDR1 SGHTA and CDR2 FQGNSA. This CDR3 spans 15 amino acids. The junction had 5 bases not matched to a gene; V was cut back by 1 base and J by 9 bases. CDR3 region: CASSLGIAGGPEQFF. DNA of the CDR3: TGTGCCAGCAGCTTAGGGATAGCGGGAGGGCCTGAGCAGTTCTTC.

This clonotype was detected many times. The chain carries TRBV28 and TRBJ2-3, with a weak D call TRBD2 (6 bases). Germline CDR1 and CDR2: MDHEN and SYDVKM. The germline V and J ends were trimmed by 3 bases and 4 bases, with 14 bases remaining between them. The CDR3 length is 15 residues. The chain's CDR3 is CASSFSSPGADTQYF. The CDR3 nucleotides read TGTGCCAGCAGTTTCAGCAGCCCGGGGGCAGATACGCAGTATTTT. Variable domain in full (rest from reference TRBV28 and TRBJ2-3): DVKVTQSSRYLVKRTGEKVFLECVQDMDHENMFWYRQDPGLGLRLIYFSYDVKMKEKGDIPEGYSVSREKKERFSLILESASTNQTSMYLCASSFSSPGADTQYFGPGTRLTVL.

This clonotype was seen ten or more times. V is TRBV11-2 and J is TRBJ1-4; possible D gene TRBD1, 6 bases. Germline assignment: CDR1 SGHAT and CDR2 FQNNGV. The CDR3 is 16 residues long. V was trimmed by 2 bases and J by 8 bases, leaving 18 bases between them. In DNA form, the CDR3 reads TGTGCCAGCAGCTTAAGGGCCGGGCGAGGGGGAGAAAAACTGTTTTTT. The encoded protein is CASSLRAGRGGEKLFF. Drawing the rest from reference TRBV11-2 and TRBJ1-4, the complete variable domain is EAGVAQSPRYKIIEKRQSVAFWCNPISGHATLYWYQQILGQGPKLLIQFQNNGVVDDSQLPKDRFSAERLKGVDSTLKIQPAKLEDSAVYLCASSLRAGRGGEKLFFGSGTQLSVL.

This chain connects TRBV7-2 to TRBJ1-1, with D tentatively TRBD1 (5 bases). Trimming removed 4 bases at V and 4 bases at J, with 13 bases between. From germline, CDR1 is SGHTA and CDR2 FQGNSA. The CDR3 runs to 14 residues. The CDR3 here is CASSSAGGGTEAFF. Written as DNA, the CDR3 is TGTGCCAGCAGCTCCGCCGGGGGGGGCACTGAAGCTTTCTTT. The full variable domain, its missing parts supplied by reference TRBV7-2 and TRBJ1-1, is GAGVSQSPSNKVTEKGKDVELRCDPISGHTALYWYRQSLGQGLEFLIYFQGNSAPDKSGLPSDRFSAERTGGSVSTLTIQRTQQEDSAVYLCASSSAGGGTEAFFGQGTRLTVV.

This clonotype was detected only a few times. The rearrangement links TRBV5-4 to TRBJ2-1; perhaps TRBD2 as D (6 bases). The V gene's germline CDR1 is SGHNT and CDR2 YYREEE (reference sequence). This CDR3 contains 15 residues. Trimming took off 0 bases at V and 5 bases at J, with 12 bases between the two ends. This CDR3 is CASSLDSGSHNEQFF. The CDR3 bases are TGTGCCAGCAGCTTGGATAGCGGATCACACAATGAGCAGTTCTTC.

The V and J genes are TRBV20-1 and TRBJ2-7; 13 bases map to TRBD2. Trimming cost V 0 bases and J 2 bases; bases outside gene matches: 7. Germline assignment: CDR1 DFQATT and CDR2 SNEGSKA (reference sequence). The CDR3 is 17 amino acids. CDR3 protein: CSARDQGTSGVAYEQYF. The CDR3, as DNA: TGCAGTGCTAGAGATCAAGGGACTAGCGGGGTAGCCTACGAGCAGTACTTC.

This clonotype appeared many times. The chain combines TRBV28 with TRBJ2-1; D not certain. CDR1 MDHEN and CDR2 SYDVKM come from the germline V gene. The CDR3 spans 11 residues. V was cut by 3 bases and J by 11 bases, with 8 bases left in between. The CDR3: CASSFPGKQFF. The CDR3 nucleotides are TGTGCCAGCAGTTTTCCCGGAAAGCAGTTCTTC.

The CDR3 spells CASSYSLAGGPLADTQYF. CDR3 DNA: TGTGCCAGCAGTTACTCGCTAGCGGGAGGGCCTTTGGCAGATACGCAGTATTTT. The chain employs TRBV6-6 and TRBJ2-3, with 12 bases fitting TRBD2. CDR1 MNHNY and CDR2 SVGAGI come from the germline V gene (reference sequence). There are 18 residues in the CDR3. V trimming: 0 bases; J trimming: 4 bases; junction bases outside the gene matches: 8.

Worth noting for this clonotype: This may come from a read error, since a much larger clone is one base off. The chain has TRBV9 and TRBJ2-1, with 8 bases aligning to TRBD2. Looked up from germline, CDR1 is SGDLS and CDR2 is YYNGEE. CDR3 size: 19 residues. The CDR3 DNA sequence: TGTGCCAACAGCGCACGGACTAGCAGCAATACTGTAAACTACAATGAGCAGTTCTTC. It is translated as CANSARTSSNTVNYNEQFF.

This clonotype was observed many times. For the CDR3, the DNA is TGTGCCAGCAGCTTAGTGGGTAGCCCCCAAGAGACCCAGTACTTC. This translates into CASSLVGSPQETQYF. This chain uses TRBV11-2 with TRBJ2-5, with D unresolved. The V end was cut by 1 base, the J end by 1 base, with 10 bases between. The V gene's germline CDR1 is SGHAT and CDR2 FQNNGV. The CDR3 totals 15 residues.

The chain uses TRBV6-2 or TRBV6-3 and TRBJ2-3, with D possibly matching TRBD2 (5 bases). Germline CDR1 is MNHEY and CDR2 is SVGEGT. Between the trimmed V and J ends, which lost 2 bases and 2 bases, there was a span of 14 bases. The CDR3 extends over 16 amino acids. The CDR3 DNA sequence: TGTGCCAGCAGTTACGAGAGGCGGGCCCCCACAGATACGCAGTATTTT. Encoded protein: CASSYERRAPTDTQYF.